This TCR beta chain was obtained from a study of blood T cell repertoires in COVID-19. Germline V gene sequence: CDR1 SGHNT, CDR2 YENEEA. This CDR3 is 16 amino acids long. With 5 bases clipped from V and 4 bases from J, the junction kept 12 bases outside the gene matches. This table comes from immunoSEQ multiplex PCR, and its TCRdb copy is limited to in-frame clones, with some not included. Among around 500,000 clones, 85% to 90% were seen once, and the ten largest hold about 1.7%. The chain recombines TRBV11-3 with TRBJ2-7; 9 bases are shared with TRBD1. The source of this sequence is a woman aged 40-49 years who had recovered from COVID-19. Sequenced input: PBMCs or T cells enriched from blood (not recorded which). The CDR3 nucleotides are TGTGCCAGCAGCCGATCCCCGGGACAGGGTCCTTACGAGCAGTACTTC. Its protein is CASSRSPGQGPYEQYF.